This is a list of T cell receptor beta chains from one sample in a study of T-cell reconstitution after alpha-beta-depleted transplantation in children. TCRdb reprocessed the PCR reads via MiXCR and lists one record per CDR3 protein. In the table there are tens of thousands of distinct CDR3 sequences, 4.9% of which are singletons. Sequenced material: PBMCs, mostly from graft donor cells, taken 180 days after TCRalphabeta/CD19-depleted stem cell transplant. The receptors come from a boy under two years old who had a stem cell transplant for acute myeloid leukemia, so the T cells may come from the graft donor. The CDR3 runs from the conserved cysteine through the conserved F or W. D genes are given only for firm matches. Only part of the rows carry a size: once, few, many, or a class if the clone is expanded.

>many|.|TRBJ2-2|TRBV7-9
TGTGCCATCCTCCCCCAGGGGCTCCCTATCAACACCGGGGAGCTGTTTTTT
CAILPQGLPINTGELFF
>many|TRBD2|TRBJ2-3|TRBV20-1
TGCAGTGCTTGTTTAGCGGGGGGGCCGGGGGGCACAGATACGCAGTATTTT
CSACLAGGPGGTDTQYF
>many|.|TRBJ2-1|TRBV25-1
TGTGCCAGCAGTTACAGGGTGTCGAGGGCAGGTGAGCAGTTCTTC
CASSYRVSRAGEQFF
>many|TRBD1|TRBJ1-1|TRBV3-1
TGTGCCAGCAGCCATAGAAGACAGGGAACAGCTTTCTTT
CASSHRRQGTAFF
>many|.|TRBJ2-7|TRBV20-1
TGCAGTGCTCAGGACCCCCGTGGCTACGAGCAGTACTTC
CSAQDPRGYEQYF
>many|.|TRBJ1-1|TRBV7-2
TGTGCCAGCAGCTTAGGACGGCAGATCCTGGGCACTGAAGCTTTCTTT
CASSLGRQILGTEAFF
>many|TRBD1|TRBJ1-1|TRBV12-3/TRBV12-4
TGTGCCAGCAGTTTAGTTGCAGGGGGCCCCACTGAAGCTTTCTTT
CASSLVAGGPTEAFF
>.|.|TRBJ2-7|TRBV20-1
TGCAGTGCTAGATGGCCCGGCCACTACGAGCAGTACTTC
CSARWPGHYEQYF
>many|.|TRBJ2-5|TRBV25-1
TGTGCCAGCAGTCCGGACCCGGCCCGGGAGACCCAGTACTTC
CASSPDPARETQYF
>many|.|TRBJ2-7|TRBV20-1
TGCAGTGCTAGGGGGACCATATACGAGCAGTACTTC
CSARGTIYEQYF
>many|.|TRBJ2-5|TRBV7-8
TGTGCCAGCAGCTTAGCCGTAACCCCAGGAGAAGGAGAGACCCAGTACTTC
CASSLAVTPGEGETQYF
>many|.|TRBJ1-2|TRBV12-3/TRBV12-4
TGTGCCAGCAAGTTCCCCCCCTATGGCTACACCTTC
CASKFPPYGYTF
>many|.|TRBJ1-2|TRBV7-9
TGTGCCAGCAGCCACAGGGTCCCCTATGGCTACACCTTC
CASSHRVPYGYTF
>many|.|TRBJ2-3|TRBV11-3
TGTGCCAGCAGCGACGGATGGTCTGGCACAGATACGCAGTATTTT
CASSDGWSGTDTQYF
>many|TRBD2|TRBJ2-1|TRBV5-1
TGCGCCAGCAGCCACGTGGCGGGGGGGAATGAGCAGTTCTTC
CASSHVAGGNEQFF
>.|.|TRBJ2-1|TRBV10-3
TGTGCCATCAGTGAGGACAGGAGCTCCTACAATGAGCAGTTCTTC
CAISEDRSSYNEQFF
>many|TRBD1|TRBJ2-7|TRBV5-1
TGCGCCAGCAGCTTAGGGACAGGCCCCTACGAGCAGTACTTC
CASSLGTGPYEQYF
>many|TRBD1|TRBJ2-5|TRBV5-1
TGCGCCAGCAGCTTCCCGACAGGGCAAGAGACCCAGTACTTC
CASSFPTGQETQYF
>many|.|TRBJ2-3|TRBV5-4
TGTGCCAGCAGCTTGGCCGGGACTGCTAGCACAGATACGCAGTATTTT
CASSLAGTASTDTQYF
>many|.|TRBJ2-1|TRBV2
TGTGCCAGCAGTTGGGACCGGAGCTCCTACAATGAGCAGTTCTTC
CASSWDRSSYNEQFF
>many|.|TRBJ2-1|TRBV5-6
TGTGCCAGCAGCTTGCGGCAGGGGGGTGATGAGCAGTTCTTC
CASSLRQGGDEQFF
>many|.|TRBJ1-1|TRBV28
TGTGCCAGCAGTTGGGGGACTCCCGGGAGGAACACTGAAGCTTTCTTT
CASSWGTPGRNTEAFF
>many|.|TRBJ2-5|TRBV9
TGTGCCAGCAGCGCTCGCGGGGACGTCCAAGAGACCCAGTACTTC
CASSARGDVQETQYF
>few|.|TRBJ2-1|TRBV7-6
TGTGCCAGCAGCTTAGAGCCGGACTACTATAATGAGCAGTTCTTC
CASSLEPDYYNEQFF
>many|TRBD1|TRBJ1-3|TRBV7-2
TGTGCCAGCAGCTCTCCTTTACAGGGGAGCGGAAACACCATATATTTT
CASSSPLQGSGNTIYF
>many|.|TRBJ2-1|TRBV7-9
TGTGCCAGCAGCTTTGGGGGGACCCCCGCGTCCTACAATGAGCAGTTCTTC
CASSFGGTPASYNEQFF
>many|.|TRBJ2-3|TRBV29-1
TGCAGCGTTGCGGGGGCAGATACGCAGTATTTT
CSVAGADTQYF
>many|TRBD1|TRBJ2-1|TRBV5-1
TGCGCCACCTCTGTCCCCACCGGGACAGGGAAGGATGAGCAGTTCTTC
CATSVPTGTGKDEQFF
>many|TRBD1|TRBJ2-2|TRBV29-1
TGCAGCGCACAGGGGAGCGGGGAGCTGTTTTTT
CSAQGSGELFF
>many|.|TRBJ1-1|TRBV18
TGTGCCAGCTCACAAGACAAGTCGAACACTGAAGCTTTCTTT
CASSQDKSNTEAFF
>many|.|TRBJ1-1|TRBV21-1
TGTGCCAGCAGCATCCCACGAGCTTTCTTT
CASSIPRAFF
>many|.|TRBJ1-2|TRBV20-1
TGCAGTGCACCCGGGAGGGAGGTGTCCTTC
CSAPGREVSF